Listed here is a single T cell receptor (beta chain). This sample stems from a study of shared clonotypes between healthy human individuals. Measured with immunoSEQ multiplex PCR; TCRdb has only the in-frame clones, and not every one. The table has about 330,000 clones, around 87% seen once. The clonotype comes from a man aged 18 to 30 in good health. Input material: memory CD8+ T cells sorted from blood. The subset is: CD45RO+ cells pooled with CCR7-negative TemRA cells.

CDR3: CASSPGLWGYTF. The CDR3 nucleotides read TGCGCCAGCAGCCCGGGACTATGGGGCTACACCTTC. V is TRBV5-1 and J is TRBJ1-2; D is possibly TRBD1 (5 bases). V dropped 4 bases and J dropped 8 bases, with 12 bases sitting between them. The CDR3 contains 12 residues. The germline V gene has CDR1 SGHRS and CDR2 YFSETQ. The full variable domain, completed using reference TRBV5-1 and TRBJ1-2, is KAGVTQTPRYLIKTRGQQVTLSCSPISGHRSVSWYQQTPGQGLQFLFEYFSETQRNKGNFPGRFSGRQFSNSRSEMNVSTLELGDSALYLCASSPGLWGYTFGSGTRLTVV.